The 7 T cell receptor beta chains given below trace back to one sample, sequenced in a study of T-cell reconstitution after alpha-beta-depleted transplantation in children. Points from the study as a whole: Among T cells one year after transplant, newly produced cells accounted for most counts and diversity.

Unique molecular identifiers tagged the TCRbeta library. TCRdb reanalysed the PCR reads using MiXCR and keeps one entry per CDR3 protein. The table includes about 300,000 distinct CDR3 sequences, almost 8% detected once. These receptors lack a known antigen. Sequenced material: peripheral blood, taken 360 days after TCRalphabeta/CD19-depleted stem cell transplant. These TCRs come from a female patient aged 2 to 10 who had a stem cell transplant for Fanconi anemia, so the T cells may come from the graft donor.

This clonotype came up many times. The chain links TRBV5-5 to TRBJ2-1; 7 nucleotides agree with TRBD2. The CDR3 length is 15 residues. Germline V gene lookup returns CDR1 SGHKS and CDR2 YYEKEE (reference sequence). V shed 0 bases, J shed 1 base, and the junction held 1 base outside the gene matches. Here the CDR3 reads CASSLVSGSYNEQFF. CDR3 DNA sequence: TGTGCCAGCAGCTTGGTTAGCGGGTCCTACAATGAGCAGTTCTTC.

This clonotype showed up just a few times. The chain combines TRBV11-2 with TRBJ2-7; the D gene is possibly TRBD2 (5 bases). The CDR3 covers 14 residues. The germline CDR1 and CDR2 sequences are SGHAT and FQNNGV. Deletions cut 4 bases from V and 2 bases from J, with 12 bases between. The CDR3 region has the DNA TGTGCCAGCAGCTCTACCGGACTGACCTACGAGCAGTACTTC. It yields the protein CASSSTGLTYEQYF.

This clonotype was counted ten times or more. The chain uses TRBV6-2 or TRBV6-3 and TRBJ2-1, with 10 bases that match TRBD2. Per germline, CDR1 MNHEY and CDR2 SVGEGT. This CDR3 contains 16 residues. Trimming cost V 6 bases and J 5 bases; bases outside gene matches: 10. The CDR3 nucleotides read TGTGCCAGCAGCCGCTCCAGGGGACTAGCGCACAATGAGCAGTTCTTC. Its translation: CASSRSRGLAHNEQFF.

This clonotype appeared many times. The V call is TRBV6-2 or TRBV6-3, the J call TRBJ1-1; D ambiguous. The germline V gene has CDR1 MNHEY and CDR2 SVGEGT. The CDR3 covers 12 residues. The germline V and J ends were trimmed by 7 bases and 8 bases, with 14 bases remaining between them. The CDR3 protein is CASTRAAGEAFF. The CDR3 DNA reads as TGTGCCAGCACAAGGGCCGCGGGAGAAGCTTTCTTT.

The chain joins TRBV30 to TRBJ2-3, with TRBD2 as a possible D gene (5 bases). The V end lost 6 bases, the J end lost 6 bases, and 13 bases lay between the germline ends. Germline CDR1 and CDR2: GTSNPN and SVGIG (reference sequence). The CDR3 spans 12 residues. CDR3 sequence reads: CACLPRRDTQYF. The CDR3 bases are TGTGCCTGCCTACCCAGGAGGGATACGCAGTATTTT.

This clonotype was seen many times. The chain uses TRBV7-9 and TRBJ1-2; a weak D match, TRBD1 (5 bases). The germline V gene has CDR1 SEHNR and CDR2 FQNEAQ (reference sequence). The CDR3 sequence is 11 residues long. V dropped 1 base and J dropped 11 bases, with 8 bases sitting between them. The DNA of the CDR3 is TGTGCCAGCAGCTTAGGGGGACGGTACACCTTC. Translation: CASSLGGRYTF.

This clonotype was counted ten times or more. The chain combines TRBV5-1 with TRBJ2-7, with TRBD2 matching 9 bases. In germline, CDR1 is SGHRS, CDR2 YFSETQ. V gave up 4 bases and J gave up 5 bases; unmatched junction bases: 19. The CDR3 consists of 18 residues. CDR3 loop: CASSRIPPDSGSSDEQYF. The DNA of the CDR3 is TGCGCCAGCAGCCGCATACCCCCAGATAGCGGGAGTAGCGACGAGCAGTACTTC.